This is a list of T cell receptor beta chains from one sample in a study of T cells in Graves' hyperthyroidism and ophthalmopathy. TCRdb re-analysed the multiplex PCR reads in MiXCR, keeping a single row per CDR3 protein. Among approximately 530,000 distinct CDR3 sequences, 20% were seen once, and the ten largest hold about 45%. Sequenced: blood. Every receptor here comes from a man between 40 and 49 years old with Graves' ophthalmopathy. Each CDR3 is given without its conserved first and last residue. The size of a clone is reported for some rows only, either as once, few or many, or as a class for expanded clones.

j_call v_call clone_size cdr3_aa
TRBJ2-1 TRBV18 many ASSPPGGRGNEQF
TRBJ2-1 TRBV27 . ASSFVAGGYNEQF
TRBJ1-3 TRBV18 . ASSQDLSGNTIY
TRBJ2-1 TRBV6-5 many ASSYSGGRREQF
TRBJ2-1 TRBV30 . AWTGTSGRGHEQF
TRBJ2-7 TRBV5-1 . ASSWGQGGSYEQY
TRBJ2-2 TRBV3-1 few ASSQGRGPNTGELF
TRBJ2-1 TRBV7-8 . ASTPNRIANEQF
TRBJ2-6 TRBV5-1 . ASRGVGAGANVLT
TRBJ2-1 TRBV11-2 many ASSLDGGGSYNEQF
TRBJ1-2 TRBV14 few ASSREASLFYGYT
TRBJ2-5 TRBV7-8 . ASSHNRARGEWTQY
TRBJ2-5 TRBV30 . AWRALAGVQETQY
TRBJ1-3 TRBV20-1 . SAREPHSGNTIY
TRBJ2-3 TRBV29-1 . SAGQGAGTDTQY
TRBJ1-2 TRBV18 . ASSPTGQFQGYT
TRBJ2-5 TRBV30 few AWSAETQY
TRBJ2-7 TRBV11-2 many ASSLGLALYEQY
TRBJ2-2 TRBV20-1 few SASLRTDNTGELF
TRBJ1-5 TRBV20-1 . SARGNSNQPQH
TRBJ2-3 TRBV19 . ASSIGLAGGPSTDTQY
TRBJ2-2 TRBV12-5 many ASGWMTGDKNTGELF
TRBJ2-5 TRBV20-1 many SASRTGQETQY
TRBJ1-2 TRBV28 few ASSYSGPNYGYT
TRBJ1-1 TRBV7-2 few ASSPRAEETEAF
TRBJ1-1 TRBV28 many ASIPGDRLAEAF
TRBJ1-1 TRBV6-1 . ASSDLVGQGEAF
TRBJ1-5 TRBV6-2/TRBV6-3 few ASSYEPGQGMVSNQPQH
TRBJ1-1 TRBV7-9 few ASSLAVRRTEAF
TRBJ2-7 TRBV4-2 . ASSQEDGRSFYEQY
TRBJ2-3 TRBV7-8 few ASSLSGGTQY
TRBJ1-1 TRBV7-8 . ASSLVGQPEAF
TRBJ1-1 TRBV18 many ASSPATNTEAF
TRBJ1-1 TRBV2 many ASSRDRGPAAF
TRBJ1-5 TRBV30 many AWSVRGRGRNQPQH
TRBJ1-4 TRBV28 few ASSPPGHTNEKLF
TRBJ2-5 TRBV6-1 many ATGLAVQETQY
TRBJ1-2 TRBV5-1 many ASSLKGQNYGYT
TRBJ1-6 TRBV27 few ASRLPGIYNSPLH
TRBJ2-1 TRBV6-1 few ASSFVAGGLNEQF
TRBJ2-1 TRBV19 . ASSTGTGEGNEQF
TRBJ2-2 TRBV19 . ASSFRPAQGELF
TRBJ2-3 TRBV19 few ASSLGLNTDTQY
TRBJ2-7 TRBV4-3 many ASSQLAGGPVEQY
TRBJ2-5 TRBV2 many ASSVGLAGKETQY
TRBJ2-5 TRBV10-2 few ASSESRLAGVVGKETQY
TRBJ2-7 TRBV20-1 many SARDSSGGASREQY
TRBJ1-3 TRBV6-1 . ASSISGQISGNTIY
TRBJ2-7 TRBV7-8 many ASSPPGLSSSYEQY
TRBJ1-3 TRBV7-8 . ASSLAGREVYTIY
TRBJ1-6 TRBV7-6 . ASSPRQGSSPLH
TRBJ2-1 TRBV6-1 . ASTLGGPTINEQF
TRBJ2-3 TRBV2 many ATLTGGRRTDTQY
TRBJ1-2 TRBV5-6 few ASSLYGGGGYT
TRBJ1-3 TRBV27 . ASSFTTGDSGNTIY